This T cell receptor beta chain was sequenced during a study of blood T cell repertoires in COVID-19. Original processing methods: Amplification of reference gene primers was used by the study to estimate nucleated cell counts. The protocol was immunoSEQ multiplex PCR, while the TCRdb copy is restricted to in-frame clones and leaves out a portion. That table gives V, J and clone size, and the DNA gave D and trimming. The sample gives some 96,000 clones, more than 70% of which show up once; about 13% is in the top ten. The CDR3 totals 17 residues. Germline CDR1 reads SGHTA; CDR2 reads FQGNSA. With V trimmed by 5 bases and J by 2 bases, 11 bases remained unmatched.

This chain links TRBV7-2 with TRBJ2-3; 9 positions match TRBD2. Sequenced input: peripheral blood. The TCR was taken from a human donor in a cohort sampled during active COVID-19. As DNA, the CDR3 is TGTGCCAGCAGCCCCTGGCGGGCTAGCGGGGTCACAGATACGCAGTATTTT. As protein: CASSPWRASGVTDTQYF.